This passage covers 5 T cell receptor beta chains from one sample sequenced in a study of shared clonotypes between healthy human individuals. Profiling relied on immunoSEQ multiplex PCR, and the TCRdb table lists in-frame clones only, not all of them. In the table there are 450,000 to 550,000 clones, approximately 79% of which are singletons. Sequenced sample: PBMCs. The receptors were gathered from a woman aged 35 to 49 in good health. Some clones in this sample may be carry-over from other donors' samples.

This clone is a singleton in its sample. The J gene is TRBJ2-2, the V gene TRBV4-3, with 7 bases fitting TRBD2. Germline CDR1 is LGHNA and CDR2 is YSLEER. There are 15 residues in the CDR3. The V and J ends lost 4 bases and 0 bases, in that order; junction bases with no gene match: 2. The DNA of the CDR3 is TGCGCCAGCAGCCGGGGGACTACGAACACCGGGGAGCTGTTTTTT. Amino acids: CASSRGTTNTGELFF.

This sequence joins TRBV9 and TRBJ2-5; D may be TRBD2 (6 bases). Per the germline V gene, CDR1 is SGDLS and CDR2 is YYNGEE. The V end was cut by 4 bases, the J end by 3 bases, with 16 bases between. The CDR3 consists of 15 residues. The CDR3 spells CASSTHGSFEETQYF. The CDR3 DNA follows: TGTGCCAGCAGCACGCACGGGAGTTTCGAAGAGACCCAGTACTTC.

The chain recombines TRBV28 with TRBJ1-6; D is uncertain. CDR3 length: 13 residues. CDR1 is MDHEN and CDR2 is SYDVKM in the germline V gene. Trimming stripped 8 bases from V and 2 bases from J, with 7 bases between. Here the CDR3 reads CASRRTYNSPLHF. DNA of the CDR3: TGTGCCAGCCGAAGGACCTATAATTCACCCCTCCACTTT.

This chain connects TRBV6-1 to TRBJ1-3, with TRBD1 matching over 7 bases. V trimming: 4 bases; J trimming: 2 bases; junction bases outside the gene matches: 5. Germline V lookup: CDR1 MNHNS, CDR2 SASEGT. The CDR3 runs 15 residues. The CDR3 DNA reads TGTGCCAGCAGTGCGGAGACAGGGACTGGAAACACCATATATTTT. Translating gives CASSAETGTGNTIYF.

The V call is TRBV28, the J call TRBJ2-3; 9 bases line up with TRBD2. There are 17 residues in the CDR3. The germline CDR1 and CDR2 sequences are MDHEN and SYDVKM. Germline trimming cut 8 bases from V and 3 bases from J; bases unmatched to any gene: 15. CDR3 DNA sequence: TGTGCCAGCGCGGGAGGGGAGGGAGGGCGGAGGACAGATACGCAGTATTTT. Translating gives CASAGGEGGRRTDTQYF.